Listed below are T cell receptor beta chains from one sample, sequenced in a study of T-cell reconstitution after alpha-beta-depleted transplantation in children. Each CDR3 protein is one row after TCRdb ran MiXCR on the PCR reads. The profile shows about 400,000 distinct CDR3 sequences, around 21% of them singletons. This material consisted of PBMCs from the stem cell graft donor, taken from the stem cell graft. The receptor set was obtained from a human donor who donated a stem cell graft to a child with acute myeloid leukemia. CDR3s include the opening cysteine and the closing phenylalanine or tryptophan. The D gene is left open where the match is weak. Clone size appears in some rows only: once, few, many, or a class for an expanded clone.

>TRBJ2-6|TRBV28|few|-
TGTGCCAGCAGGGGTACTGGGGCCAACGTCCTGACTTTC
CASRGTGANVLTF
>TRBJ2-6|TRBV10-3|-|-
TGTGCCATCAGGGAAAAGGAACTTGACAGTCGGGCCAACGTCCTGACTTTC
CAIREKELDSRANVLTF
>TRBJ2-7|TRBV2|-|TRBD2
TGTGCCAGCAATACACTAGCGGATACCTACGAGCAGTACTTC
CASNTLADTYEQYF
>TRBJ2-7|TRBV15|few|-
TGTGCCACCAGCAGGACCGGGAGCGAGCAGTACTTC
CATSRTGSEQYF
>TRBJ2-7|TRBV20-1|-|TRBD2
TGCAGTGCTAGGACTAGCGGAAACGCCTACGAGCAGTACTTC
CSARTSGNAYEQYF
>TRBJ2-1|TRBV6-1|few|TRBD2
TGTGCCAGCAGTACCGGGACTAGCGGTTACAATGAGCAGTTCTTC
CASSTGTSGYNEQFF
>TRBJ2-5|TRBV12-3/TRBV12-4|-|-
TGTGCCAGCAGTTTTAGTCAGGCGGGGCGAGAGACCCAGTACTTC
CASSFSQAGRETQYF
>TRBJ1-1|TRBV12-3/TRBV12-4|few|-
TGTGCCAGCAGTTTAGAGTGGACACTGAACACTGAAGCTTTCTTT
CASSLEWTLNTEAFF
>TRBJ1-1|TRBV20-1|many|TRBD1
TGCAGTGCCGTAACAGGGGCCATGAACACTGAAGCTTTCTTT
CSAVTGAMNTEAFF
>TRBJ2-1|TRBV20-1|many|TRBD1
TGCAGTGCCCAGAAGACAGGGAGAAATGAGCAGTTCTTC
CSAQKTGRNEQFF
>TRBJ2-7|TRBV9|-|-
TGTGCCAGCAGCGTAGCCCCGGGCCTAGCGAAGGACGAGCAGTACTTC
CASSVAPGLAKDEQYF
>TRBJ2-3|TRBV20-1|many|-
TGCAGTGCTGATCTCACAGATACGCAGTATTTT
CSADLTDTQYF
>TRBJ2-7|TRBV4-1|few|TRBD2
TGCGCCAGCAGCCAACCCGCTAGCGGGAGGTACGAGCAGTACTTC
CASSQPASGRYEQYF
>TRBJ2-1|TRBV7-3|few|TRBD1
TGTGCCAGCAGCTTAGAGGGGGCTGTCTCCTACAATGAGCAGTTCTTC
CASSLEGAVSYNEQFF
>TRBJ2-7|TRBV7-9|few|-
TGTGCCAGCAGAAGGGACGGTTCCTACGAGCAGTACTTC
CASRRDGSYEQYF
>TRBJ2-1|TRBV20-1|few|-
TGCAGTGCTAGACTCAGCACAGAAAGCTCCTACAATGAGCAGTTCTTC
CSARLSTESSYNEQFF
>TRBJ1-1|TRBV29-1|many|-
TGCAGCGTTGGGGAGGGAGGGTCGGCTGAAGCTTTCTTT
CSVGEGGSAEAFF
>TRBJ2-7|TRBV20-1|-|-
TGCAGTGCGTTCCGGGACTCCTACGAGCAGTACTTC
CSAFRDSYEQYF
>TRBJ2-7|TRBV12-3/TRBV12-4|few|-
TGTGCCAGCAGTTCGGTCGGTTTTGAGTACTTC
CASSSVGFEYF
>TRBJ1-5|TRBV11-2|-|-
TGTGCCAGCAGCGTGGTTTCAGGGGACAATCAGCCCCAGCATTTT
CASSVVSGDNQPQHF
>TRBJ2-7|TRBV7-2|-|TRBD1
TGTGCCAGCAGACTGGGGACAGGGTTCTCCTACGAGCAGTACTTC
CASRLGTGFSYEQYF
>TRBJ2-1|TRBV13|-|TRBD2
TGTGCCAGCAGGGGGCGGGGGGGACACAATGAGCAGTTCTTC
CASRGRGGHNEQFF
>TRBJ2-5|TRBV5-1|-|-
TGCGCCAGCAGCTTGGACAACCCTGAGAAGACCCAGTACTTC
CASSLDNPEKTQYF
>TRBJ1-1|TRBV10-3|-|-
TGTGCCATCAGTGATTGGGAGGGAGCGAACACTGAAGCTTTCTTT
CAISDWEGANTEAFF
>TRBJ2-5|TRBV24-1|-|-
TGTGCCACCAGTGATTTGCGTCAGCAAGAGACCCAGTACTTC
CATSDLRQQETQYF
>TRBJ2-7|TRBV20-1|-|-
TGCAGTGCTAGATCGTGGATGGATACCTACGAGCAGTACTTC
CSARSWMDTYEQYF
>TRBJ1-1|TRBV10-3|-|-
TGTGCCATCGGGGGCGGGACTGAAGCTTTCTTT
CAIGGGTEAFF
>TRBJ2-5|TRBV7-2|few|-
TGTGCCAGCAGCTTAGCGCAGTGGAATAGGGGGGAAGAGACCCAGTACTTC
CASSLAQWNRGEETQYF
>TRBJ2-7|TRBV10-3|few|TRBD2
TGTGCCACTTTAGCGGGAGGGAGCTCCTACGAGCAGTACTTC
CATLAGGSSYEQYF
>TRBJ2-3|TRBV29-1|few|-
TGCAGCGTTGAATGGGTGGTTGGGACACAAAACACGAGGGATACGCAGTATTTT
CSVEWVVGTQNTRDTQYF
>TRBJ2-2|TRBV6-5|-|TRBD1
TGTGCCAGCAGTTCCCTTCGTGCAGGGGGGAACACCGGGGAGCTGTTTTTT
CASSSLRAGGNTGELFF
>TRBJ2-1|TRBV4-1|few|-
TGCGCCAGTGCGGCTGGGTACAATGAGCAGTTCTTC
CASAAGYNEQFF
>TRBJ2-1|TRBV15|few|TRBD1
TGTGCCACCAGCAGAGAGGGACAGGCATCCTACAATGAGCAGTTCTTC
CATSREGQASYNEQFF
>TRBJ2-1|TRBV28|-|-
TGTGCCAGCAGGATTCGTTCTAGCGTGAACTACAATGAGCAGTTCTTC
CASRIRSSVNYNEQFF
>TRBJ2-2|TRBV6-2/TRBV6-3|-|-
TGTGCCAGCAGAGAATTTCTAGATTCCGGGGAGCTGTTTTTT
CASREFLDSGELFF
>TRBJ2-7|TRBV4-2|few|TRBD2
TGTGCCAGCAGCCCTGAGGCCAGCGGGAGTTACGAGCAGTACTTC
CASSPEASGSYEQYF
>TRBJ2-2|TRBV5-1|few|TRBD1
TGCGCCAGCAGCAGGACAGGGGACACCGGGGAGCTGTTTTTT
CASSRTGDTGELFF
>TRBJ2-1|TRBV9|-|-
TGTGCCAGCAGCGTAGTGGGGGCGGGTAGCTCCTACAATGAGCAGTTCTTC
CASSVVGAGSSYNEQFF
>TRBJ2-1|TRBV27|many|TRBD2
TGTGCCAGCAGTTTCTTTGGACTAGCGGGAGGGCTAGGCGAGCAGTTCTTC
CASSFFGLAGGLGEQFF
>TRBJ1-4|TRBV20-1|few|-
TGCAGTGCTACAGGGTCTAATGAAAAACTGTTTTTT
CSATGSNEKLFF